This is a list of T cell receptor beta chains from one sample in a study of blood T cell repertoires in COVID-19. TCRdb's copy holds only in-frame clones and misses some; the assay was immunoSEQ multiplex PCR. The sample shows 300,000 to 400,000 clones, 85% to 90% of them seen only once. Sample: peripheral blood. The receptors were gathered from a woman aged 70 to 79 with COVID-19, enrolled during active disease. CDR3s include the opening cysteine and the closing phenylalanine or tryptophan. A D gene is named only where the DNA matches it firmly. Some rows have no size entry. The others give once, few or many, or a class for an expanded clone.

D gene,clone size,V gene,J gene,CDR3 protein,CDR3 DNA
TRBD2,.,TRBV4-2,TRBJ2-7,CASSQVAGVSYEQYF,TGTGCCAGCAGCCAAGTAGCGGGGGTCTCCTACGAGCAGTACTTC
TRBD2,.,TRBV5-1,TRBJ2-7,CASSLAGLAGVEQYF,TGCGCCAGCAGCTTGGCCGGCCTAGCGGGGGTCGAGCAGTACTTC
.,.,TRBV18,TRBJ2-7,CASSQGRDSYEQYF,TGTGCCAGCTCCCAAGGCAGGGACTCCTACGAGCAGTACTTC
TRBD1,.,TRBV11-2,TRBJ2-7,CASSLYRGAYEQYF,TGTGCCAGCAGCTTATACAGGGGTGCCTACGAGCAGTACTTC
.,many,TRBV7-9,TRBJ1-6,CASPGREKGSPLHF,TGTGCCAGCCCCGGGAGGGAGAAGGGCTCACCCCTCCACTTT
.,.,TRBV11-2,TRBJ2-3,CASSFLPGTDTQYF,TGTGCCAGCAGTTTTTTGCCGGGGACAGATACGCAGTATTTT
.,.,TRBV24-1,TRBJ1-3,CATSDAQDSGNTIYF,TGTGCCACCAGTGATGCTCAGGATTCTGGAAACACCATATATTTT
.,few,TRBV24-1,TRBJ1-1,CATSDTGNTEAFF,TGTGCCACCAGTGACACAGGGAACACTGAAGCTTTCTTT
TRBD2,.,TRBV24-1,TRBJ2-1,CATSDRLAGGLNEQFF,TGTGCCACCAGTGACCGGCTAGCGGGGGGGCTCAATGAGCAGTTCTTC
TRBD1,.,TRBV27,TRBJ2-7,CASRKYRDRGPYEQYF,TGTGCCAGCAGAAAATACCGGGACAGGGGTCCCTACGAGCAGTACTTC
TRBD2,.,TRBV2,TRBJ2-7,CASSEGRGGYEQYF,TGTGCCAGCAGTGAAGGACGGGGGGGCTACGAGCAGTACTTC
TRBD1,.,TRBV2,TRBJ1-5,CASSSGTGWPNQPQHF,TGTGCCAGCAGTTCCGGGACAGGGTGGCCCAATCAGCCCCAGCATTTT
.,.,TRBV21-1,TRBJ1-2,CASSNSVRGHDYGYTF,TGTGCCAGCAGCAATTCGGTAAGGGGGCACGACTATGGCTACACCTTC
.,.,TRBV20-1,TRBJ1-2,CSASTAGRGYTF,TGCAGTGCTAGTACAGCAGGGCGAGGCTACACCTTC
.,.,TRBV7-2,TRBJ1-2,CASSLAGTGTRYGYTF,TGTGCCAGCAGCTTAGCCGGAACAGGGACAAGGTATGGCTACACCTTC
.,.,TRBV18,TRBJ1-1,CASSPAGVEAFF,TGTGCCAGCTCACCGGCAGGTGTTGAAGCTTTCTTT
.,.,TRBV19,TRBJ1-1,CASSPPWGGLINTEAFF,TGTGCCAGTAGTCCCCCATGGGGGGGCCTTATTAACACTGAAGCTTTCTTT
.,once,TRBV10-3,TRBJ2-5,CAISEFSRSQETQYF,TGTGCCATCAGTGAGTTCTCCCGGTCCCAAGAGACCCAGTACTTC
.,.,TRBV24-1,TRBJ2-7,CATSDPFSYEQYF,TGTGCCACCAGTGATCCCTTCTCCTACGAGCAGTACTTC
.,.,TRBV27,TRBJ1-2,CASSSDTGNYGYTF,TGTGCCAGCAGTTCAGACACAGGGAACTATGGCTACACCTTC
.,.,TRBV6-5,TRBJ1-3,CASSFGTTSGNTIYF,TGTGCCAGCAGCTTCGGGACTACCTCTGGAAACACCATATATTTT
.,.,TRBV11-2,TRBJ2-7,CASSLAPGQSYEQYF,TGTGCCAGCAGCTTAGCCCCGGGACAAAGCTACGAGCAGTACTTC
.,once,TRBV7-9,TRBJ1-1,CASSFQGGRTEAFF,TGTGCCAGCAGCTTTCAGGGAGGTCGCACTGAAGCTTTCTTT
.,.,TRBV7-9,TRBJ2-3,CASSWPGGTDTQYF,TGTGCCAGCAGCTGGCCAGGGGGCACAGATACGCAGTATTTT
.,.,TRBV5-1,TRBJ1-4,CASSYGGSTNEKLFF,TGCGCCAGCAGCTACGGGGGATCAACTAATGAAAAACTGTTTTTT
.,.,TRBV2,TRBJ1-1,CASSAGPPMNTEAFF,TGTGCCAGCAGCGCAGGGCCCCCCATGAACACTGAAGCTTTCTTT
.,.,TRBV11-3,TRBJ1-2,CASSFPRGRGGYTF,TGTGCCAGCAGCTTTCCGCGGGGGCGAGGGGGCTACACCTTC
TRBD1,.,TRBV5-8,TRBJ2-1,CASSLATGTGPYNEQFF,TGTGCCAGCAGCTTGGCCACCGGGACAGGACCCTACAATGAGCAGTTCTTC
TRBD1,.,TRBV3-1/TRBV3-2,TRBJ1-5,CASSHDRGQPQHF,TGTGCCAGCAGCCACGACAGGGGCCAGCCCCAGCATTTT
TRBD1,.,TRBV5-1,TRBJ1-2,CASSSYQGGAGYTF,TGCGCCAGCAGCTCGTATCAAGGGGGCGCGGGCTACACCTTC
.,once,TRBV29-1,TRBJ1-2,CSVEDPTVNYGYTF,TGCAGCGTTGAAGACCCGACAGTTAACTATGGCTACACCTTC
TRBD1,.,TRBV10-3,TRBJ1-2,CAISETFQGGGYTF,TGTGCCATCAGTGAGACTTTCCAGGGGGGTGGCTACACCTTC